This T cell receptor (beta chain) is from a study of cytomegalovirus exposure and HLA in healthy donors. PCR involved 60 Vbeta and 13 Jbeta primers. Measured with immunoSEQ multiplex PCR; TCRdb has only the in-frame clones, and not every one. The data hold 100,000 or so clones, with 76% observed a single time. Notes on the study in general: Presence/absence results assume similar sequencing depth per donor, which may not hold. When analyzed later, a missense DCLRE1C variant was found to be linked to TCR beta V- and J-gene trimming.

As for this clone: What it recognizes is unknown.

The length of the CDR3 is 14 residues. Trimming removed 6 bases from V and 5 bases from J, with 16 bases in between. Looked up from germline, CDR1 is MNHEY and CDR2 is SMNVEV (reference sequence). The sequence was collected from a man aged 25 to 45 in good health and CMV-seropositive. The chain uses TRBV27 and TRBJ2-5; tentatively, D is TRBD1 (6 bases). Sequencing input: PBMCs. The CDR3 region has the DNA TGTGCCAGCAGCCCGGACAGTTCAGGGGAGACCCAGTACTTC. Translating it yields CASSPDSSGETQYF.